A single TCR beta chain is shown here with its context. The antigen remains undetermined. A much larger clone differs by one base, so this may be a read error. These data belong to a study of regulatory T cells in long-lasting Graves disease. General study results and limits: Persistent Graves' patients showed less TCR diversity than newly diagnosed patients showed.

The time point here: newly diagnosed GD, antithyroid drugs for less than 3 months. Researchers made the TCR library from RNA that was extracted from PBMCs. CDR3-region Arm-PCR and iRepertoire HTBI primers produced the TCR beta libraries. In TCRdb, the multiplex PCR reads were re-called with MiXCR into one record per CDR3 protein. In the table there are roughly 220,000 distinct CDR3 sequences, about 17% of which are singletons. Trimming took off 6 bases at V and 11 bases at J, with 22 bases between the two ends. Per the germline V gene, CDR1 is SGHAT and CDR2 is FQNNGV. This CDR3 has 14 amino acids. The rearrangement joins TRBV11-2 to TRBJ2-5; maybe TRBD2 (6 bases). Source: peripheral blood mononuclear cells (PBMCs), taken at new diagnosis, from a patient treated with antithyroid drugs. This TCR was sampled from a female donor with Graves disease. The CDR3 DNA reads TGTGCCAGCAGTTTGGGCGGGAATAGGAATGAGCAGTACTTC. Translating it yields CASSLGGNRNEQYF.